The 24 T cell receptor beta chains presented below share a single source sample, sequenced in a study of T cell repertoires in cytomegalovirus infection. TCRdb used MiXCR to reprocess the reads, holding one entry per CDR3 protein. This table has more than 150,000 distinct CDR3 sequences, approximately 20% appearing once. Sequencing was performed on PBMCs. The source of these receptors is a human donor in good health (CMV status not recorded). Some clones in this sample may be carry-over from other donors' samples.

This clonotype was seen only a few times. The rearrangement joins TRBV28 to TRBJ2-5, with a possible D match to TRBD2 (5 bases). Trimming removed 5 bases from V and 5 bases from J, with 18 bases in between. Germline V gene sequence: CDR1 MDHEN, CDR2 SYDVKM. The CDR3 extends over 15 amino acids. CDR3 amino acids: CASSPWNVGEETQYF. CDR3 in DNA: TGTGCCAGCAGTCCCTGGAATGTTGGGGAGGAGACCCAGTACTTC.

This chain connects TRBV7-9 to TRBJ1-2; D uncertain. Germline V CDR1 and CDR2: SEHNR, FQNEAQ (reference sequence). V was cut by 4 bases and J by 2 bases, with 20 bases left in between. The CDR3 covers 17 residues. The CDR3 sequence is CASSSPVRGSENYGYTF. The CDR3 bases are TGTGCCAGCAGCTCCCCGGTTCGGGGATCAGAAAACTATGGCTACACCTTC.

This clonotype turned up a few times. This rearrangement joins TRBV14 to TRBJ2-1; no clear D. Germline V gene sequence: CDR1 SGHDN, CDR2 FVKESK. The CDR3 is 15 amino acids. V was trimmed by 3 bases and J by 0 bases, leaving 9 bases between them. The CDR3 coding sequence is TGTGCCAGCAGCCACAGCCAGAGCTCCTACAATGAGCAGTTCTTC. Amino acid sequence: CASSHSQSSYNEQFF. The full variable domain, rest sourced from reference TRBV14 and TRBJ2-1, is EAGVTQFPSHSVIEKGQTVTLRCDPISGHDNLYWYRRVMGKEIKFLLHFVKESKQDESGMPNNRFLAERTGGTYSTLKVQPAELEDSGVYFCASSHSQSSYNEQFFGPGTRLTVL.

The chain carries TRBV7-9 and TRBJ2-4, with a possible D match to TRBD2 (5 bases). The CDR3 extends over 15 amino acids. Germline CDR1 is SEHNR and CDR2 is FQNEAQ (reference sequence). V lost 3 bases, J lost 2 bases, and 11 bases lay in between. The CDR3 is CASSLADGTKNIQYF. The CDR3 DNA reads as TGTGCCAGCAGCTTGGCCGACGGGACCAAAAACATTCAGTACTTC.

This clonotype was counted a few times. V is TRBV28 and J is TRBJ1-6; the D gene is possibly TRBD1 (5 bases). Germline loops: CDR1 MDHEN, CDR2 SYDVKM. Deletions cut 8 bases from V and 0 bases from J, with 17 bases between. The CDR3 totals 17 residues. The CDR3 is CASGGTELSSYNSPLHF. CDR3 DNA sequence: TGTGCCAGCGGCGGGACGGAATTGAGCTCCTATAATTCACCCCTCCACTTT.

The J gene is TRBJ1-5, the V gene TRBV7-2; TRBD1 might be the D (6 bases). The CDR3 runs 14 residues. In germline, CDR1 is SGHTA, CDR2 FQGNSA. The ends were cut back, 2 bases at V and 7 bases at J, with 12 bases in the middle. DNA for the CDR3: TGTGCCAGCAGCTTACTGGGGGCTTTACAGCCCCAGCATTTT. It is translated as CASSLLGALQPQHF.

This sequence joins TRBV20-1 and TRBJ1-1; the D is unclear. This CDR3 is 12 amino acids long. Germline values: CDR1 DFQATT, CDR2 SNEGSKA (reference sequence). V was cut by 2 bases and J by 11 bases, with 15 bases left in between. CDR3 in DNA: TGCAGTGCTAGACTAAGCGAGGGTGGGGCTTTCTTT. Translated, it gives CSARLSEGGAFF.

This clonotype was counted a few times. V usage is TRBV7-2 and J usage is TRBJ2-1; maybe TRBD2 (6 bases). The germline V and J ends were trimmed by 1 base and 2 bases, with 9 bases remaining between them. In germline, CDR1 is SGHTA, CDR2 FQGNSA. This CDR3 spans 15 amino acids. CDR3 region: CASSLDGGTYNEQFF. CDR3 DNA: TGTGCCAGCAGCTTAGACGGCGGGACCTACAATGAGCAGTTCTTC. The entire variable domain, with the rest obtained from reference TRBV7-2 and TRBJ2-1, is as follows: GAGVSQSPSNKVTEKGKDVELRCDPISGHTALYWYRQSLGQGLEFLIYFQGNSAPDKSGLPSDRFSAERTGGSVSTLTIQRTQQEDSAVYLCASSLDGGTYNEQFFGPGTRLTVL.

This clonotype was seen more than once but under ten times. J is TRBJ2-7 and V is TRBV11-2, with 12 nucleotides matching TRBD1. Unmatched junction bases numbered 8, after V lost 5 bases and J lost 6 bases. Germline CDR1 and CDR2: SGHAT and FQNNGV. The CDR3 is made up of 15 amino acids. The CDR3 loop is CASSRPGTGGSEQYF. Here the CDR3 DNA reads TGTGCCAGCAGCCGTCCCGGGACAGGGGGCTCCGAGCAGTACTTC.

There are many counts of this clonotype. The chain combines TRBV11-2 with TRBJ1-2, with TRBD1 identical over 7 bases. CDR1 and CDR2 from the germline V gene are SGHAT and FQNNGV. V shed 6 bases, J shed 4 bases, and the junction held 8 bases outside the gene matches. The CDR3 has 14 residues. The DNA of the CDR3 is TGTGCCAGCAGGCGAACCCGGGACAGCTATGGCTACACCTTC. It is translated as CASRRTRDSYGYTF.

This clonotype was found a few times. J is TRBJ1-2 and V is TRBV11-3; D is unclear. The V end lost 1 base, the J end lost 8 bases, and 11 bases lay between the germline ends. The length of the CDR3 is 13 residues. The germline CDR1 and CDR2 sequences are SGHNT and YENEEA. DNA for the CDR3: TGTGCCAGCAGCTTAGTGGAGGAGCGCGGCTACACCTTC. Translating gives CASSLVEERGYTF.

This clonotype was seen ten or more times. The rearrangement joins TRBV7-3 to TRBJ1-1; D is perhaps TRBD1 (6 bases). CDR1 is SGHTA, CDR2 FQGTGA, per germline. The CDR3 consists of 11 residues. The V gene lost 6 bases and the J gene lost 7 bases, with 9 bases spanning the gap. The CDR3: CASRQQGEAFF. The CDR3 nucleotides read TGTGCCAGCAGACAACAGGGTGAAGCTTTCTTT.

The table lists this clonotype with a few counts. V usage is TRBV10-3 and J usage is TRBJ2-3; D is undetermined. The CDR3 runs to 11 residues. The germline V gene encodes CDR1 ENHRY and CDR2 SYGVKD. V lost 8 bases and J 0 bases, leaving 3 bases between the germline ends. CDR3 protein: CAIGSTDTQYF. The CDR3 DNA follows: TGTGCCATCGGGAGCACAGATACGCAGTATTTT.

This clonotype was observed many times. The chain links TRBV7-2 to TRBJ2-1; TRBD1 agrees at 7 bases. Germline CDR1 SGHTA, CDR2 FQGNSA. The V gene end was trimmed by 1 base and the J gene end by 3 bases; junction bases not matched to a gene: 3. There are 15 residues in the CDR3. This CDR3 is CASSLVAGGYNEQFF. As DNA, the CDR3 is TGTGCCAGCAGCTTAGTAGCAGGGGGCTACAATGAGCAGTTCTTC.

In nucleotides, the CDR3 is TGTGCCAGCAGCCATGACTTGGGGGTTTTTGATGAGCAGTTCTTC. Amino acid sequence: CASSHDLGVFDEQFF. The chain joins TRBV3-1 to TRBJ2-1; D possibly matches TRBD1 or TRBD2 (5 bases each). Trimming took 3 bases from V and 8 from J, leaving 17 bases between them. From germline, CDR1 is LGHDT and CDR2 YNNKEL (reference sequence). The CDR3 is 15 residues long.

The genes are TRBV12-3 or TRBV12-4 and TRBJ1-6; unclear D gene. The CDR3 length is 12 residues. Trimming cost V 6 bases and J 7 bases, with 7 bases left between them. CDR3 nucleotide sequence: TGTGCCAGCAGGGATGACAATTCACCCCTCCACTTT. Its protein product is CASRDDNSPLHF.

The chain uses TRBV12-3 or TRBV12-4 and TRBJ2-2, with D tentatively TRBD1 (6 bases). CDR3 length: 14 residues. The V and J ends lost 6 bases and 0 bases respectively, with 8 bases between them. CDR3 loop: CASRGTPNTGELFF. DNA of the CDR3: TGTGCCAGCAGAGGGACACCGAACACCGGGGAGCTGTTTTTT.

This clonotype was picked up many times. The chain combines TRBV6-1 with TRBJ1-1; tentatively, D is TRBD1 (6 bases). Germline lookup yields CDR1 MNHNS and CDR2 SASEGT. V was trimmed by 10 bases and J by 3 bases, leaving 18 bases between them. This CDR3 is 14 amino acids long. The chain's CDR3 is CAILLSPGDTEAFF. The CDR3, as DNA: TGTGCCATCCTCCTAAGCCCAGGGGACACTGAAGCTTTCTTT.

This sequence joins TRBV15 and TRBJ1-1; D gene uncertain. Germline V lookup: CDR1 LNHNV, CDR2 YYDKDF (reference sequence). The CDR3 contains 14 residues. V was cut by 0 bases and J by 1 base, with 6 bases left in between. The CDR3, as DNA: TGTGCCACCAGCAGAGATCCGAGGAACACTGAAGCTTTCTTT. It yields the protein CATSRDPRNTEAFF.

This clonotype was detected ten times or more. CDR3 nucleotide sequence: TGTGCCAGCACCGCCCAATCGGTGGGGAATCAGCCCCAGCATTTT. Encoded protein: CASTAQSVGNQPQHF. This chain connects TRBV12-3 or TRBV12-4 to TRBJ1-5; D gene unclear. This CDR3 has 15 residues. Trimming cost V 7 bases and J 4 bases, with 17 bases left between them.

The chain employs TRBV12-3 or TRBV12-4 and TRBJ1-2, with a possible D match to TRBD1 (6 bases). There are 12 residues in the CDR3. Trimming took off 6 bases at V and 8 bases at J, with 13 bases between the two ends. The chain's CDR3 is CASRSQGRGYTF. Here the CDR3 DNA reads TGTGCCAGCAGGTCACAGGGTCGAGGCTACACCTTC.

The chain is built from TRBV12-3 or TRBV12-4 and TRBJ2-5; 7 bases match TRBD2. The CDR3 has 14 residues. V trimming: 6 bases; J trimming: 9 bases; junction bases outside the gene matches: 13. The CDR3 spells CASSPGVAGGAQYF. The CDR3 nucleotides read TGTGCCAGCAGCCCCGGGGTAGCTGGGGGGGCCCAGTACTTC.

This clonotype has just a few counts. The chain joins TRBV6-5 to TRBJ2-7, with 9 nucleotides matching TRBD2. Losses at the gene ends were 4 bases for V and 3 bases for J; bases not matched to a gene: 7. Germline CDR1 is MNHEY and CDR2 is SVGAGI. This CDR3 is 15 amino acids long. The CDR3 sequence: CASSSPLAGLYEQYF. CDR3 sequence (DNA): TGTGCCAGCAGTTCGCCACTAGCGGGTCTCTACGAGCAGTACTTC.

Of note for this clonotype: A read error is likely, as this CDR3 ends without the conserved phenylalanine or tryptophan. The chain links TRBV4-3 to TRBJ2-3; D is perhaps TRBD2 (5 bases). CDR1 and CDR2 from the germline V gene are LGHNA and YSLEER. This CDR3 comprises 14 residues. Trimming pared 3 bases from V and 0 bases from J, leaving 7 bases between. The CDR3 DNA reads TGCGCCAGCAGCCAGGGGAGTAGCACAGATACGCAGTATTAT. Translating gives CASSQGSSTDTQYY.